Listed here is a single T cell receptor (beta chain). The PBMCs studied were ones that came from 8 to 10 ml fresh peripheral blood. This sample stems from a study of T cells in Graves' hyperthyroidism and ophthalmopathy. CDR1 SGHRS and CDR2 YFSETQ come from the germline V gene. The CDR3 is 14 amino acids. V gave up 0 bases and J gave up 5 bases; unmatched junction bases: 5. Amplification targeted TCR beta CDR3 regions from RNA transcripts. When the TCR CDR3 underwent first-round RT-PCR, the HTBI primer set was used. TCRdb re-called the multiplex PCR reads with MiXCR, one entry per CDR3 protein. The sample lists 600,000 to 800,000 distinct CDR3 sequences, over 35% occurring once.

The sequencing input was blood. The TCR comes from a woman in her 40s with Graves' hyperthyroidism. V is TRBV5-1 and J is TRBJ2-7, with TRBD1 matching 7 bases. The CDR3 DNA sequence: TGCGCCAGCAGCTTGGACAGGGGCGACCACGAGCAGTACTTC. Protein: CASSLDRGDHEQYF.